A selection of T cell receptor beta chains follows, all from one sample in a study of shared clonotypes between healthy human individuals. Generated by immunoSEQ multiplex PCR, the TCRdb table keeps only in-frame clones and is missing some. The sample contains hundreds of thousands of clones, around 90% of which appear only once. Sequenced sample: naive CD8+ T cells sorted from blood. The receptors derive from a man aged 25-45 years in good health. Both conserved end residues are part of each CDR3. The D gene is left open where the match is weak. Expanded clones are given a class, and other clones once, few, many or no size at all.

J gene | D gene | V gene | clone size | CDR3 protein | CDR3 DNA
TRBJ2-7 | TRBD2 | TRBV11-2 | NA | CASSSRGSGHYEQYF | TGTGCCAGCAGCTCGAGGGGTAGCGGGCATTACGAGCAGTACTTC
TRBJ1-4 | NA | TRBV25-1 | NA | CASSESGSGKLFF | TGTGCCAGCAGTGAATCAGGATCCGGAAAACTGTTTTTT
TRBJ2-3 | NA | TRBV10-1 | NA | CASSESTGLGDTQYF | TGCGCCAGCAGTGAGTCCACAGGGCTGGGGGATACGCAGTATTTT
TRBJ2-7 | NA | TRBV28 | NA | CASSSTRSSYEQYF | TGTGCCAGCAGTTCCACTCGGAGCTCCTACGAGCAGTACTTC
TRBJ1-2 | NA | TRBV7-9 | NA | CASRERGQILGYTF | TGTGCCAGCAGGGAAAGGGGACAAATTCTGGGCTACACCTTC
TRBJ2-7 | TRBD1 | TRBV28 | NA | CASSVTGTGTYEQYF | TGTGCCAGCAGCGTAACCGGGACAGGGACCTACGAGCAGTACTTC
TRBJ2-4 | NA | TRBV7-9 | NA | CASSPEGAKNIQYF | TGTGCCAGCAGTCCGGAGGGGGCCAAAAACATTCAGTACTTC
TRBJ2-7 | NA | TRBV28 | few | CASSFAGTIYEQYF | TGTGCCAGCAGTTTTGCAGGGACCATATACGAGCAGTACTTC
TRBJ2-5 | NA | TRBV27 | NA | CASSLLAGGLETQYF | TGTGCCAGCAGTTTATTAGCAGGGGGGTTGGAGACCCAGTACTTC
TRBJ2-1 | TRBD1 | TRBV11-2 | NA | CASSLLVDPRTGSYNEQFF | TGTGCCAGCAGCTTACTGGTAGACCCCAGGACAGGCTCCTACAATGAGCAGTTCTTC
TRBJ1-1 | NA | TRBV7-9 | once | CASTSGMNTEAFF | TGTGCCAGCACGTCAGGAATGAACACTGAAGCTTTCTTT
TRBJ2-1 | TRBD2 | TRBV14 | NA | CASSHLLAGGGNEQFF | TGTGCCAGCAGCCACCTACTAGCGGGAGGGGGGAATGAGCAGTTCTTC
TRBJ2-7 | NA | TRBV7-9 | NA | CASSLTGSPYEQYF | TGTGCCAGCAGCTTAACGGGATCCCCCTACGAGCAGTACTTC
TRBJ2-3 | NA | TRBV7-9 | NA | CASSLNRASTDTQYF | TGTGCCAGCAGCCTAAACAGGGCTAGCACAGATACGCAGTATTTT
TRBJ2-7 | TRBD1 | TRBV7-8 | NA | CASSPRQGTYEQYF | TGTGCCAGCAGCCCCCGACAGGGAACCTACGAGCAGTACTTC
TRBJ2-7 | TRBD1 | TRBV7-8 | NA | CASSSSTGVTYEQYF | TGTGCCAGCAGCTCCTCGACAGGGGTAACCTACGAGCAGTACTTC
TRBJ2-7 | TRBD2 | TRBV27 | NA | CASSLAEGNSYEQYF | TGTGCCAGCAGCCTAGCGGAGGGGAACTCCTACGAGCAGTACTTC
TRBJ2-7 | NA | TRBV5-4 | NA | CASSLNPLYEQYF | TGTGCCAGCAGCTTGAACCCTCTCTACGAGCAGTACTTC
TRBJ1-1 | NA | TRBV19 | few | CASKFPGTEAFF | TGTGCCAGTAAATTTCCGGGAACTGAAGCTTTCTTT
TRBJ2-7 | TRBD1 | TRBV28 | NA | CASRTDREYEQYF | TGTGCCAGCAGGACCGACAGGGAGTACGAGCAGTACTTC
TRBJ2-3 | NA | TRBV5-8 | once | CASSLGDFSPSTDTQYF | TGTGCCAGCAGCTTGGGGGATTTTAGTCCTAGCACAGATACGCAGTATTTT
TRBJ2-3 | TRBD1 | TRBV7-9 | NA | CASSGQGGTDTQYF | TGTGCCAGCAGTGGGCAGGGGGGCACAGATACGCAGTATTTT
TRBJ2-1 | TRBD2 | TRBV29-1 | NA | CSVEGVITGTSGRVEQFF | TGCAGCGTTGAAGGGGTGATTACCGGGACTAGCGGGAGGGTTGAGCAGTTCTTC
TRBJ1-4 | TRBD1 | TRBV27 | NA | CASSTRGPGEKLFF | TGTGCCAGCAGTACCAGGGGGCCGGGGGAAAAACTGTTTTTT
TRBJ2-7 | NA | TRBV7-9 | once | CASSPEDGRGYEQYF | TGTGCCAGCAGCCCTGAGGATGGCAGGGGATACGAGCAGTACTTC
TRBJ2-1 | TRBD1 | TRBV6-4 | NA | CASSVTGGRNEQFF | TGTGCCAGCAGTGTGACAGGGGGCAGGAATGAGCAGTTCTTC
TRBJ2-3 | NA | TRBV19 | NA | CASSNRAEGLTDTQYF | TGTGCCAGTAGTAATAGGGCGGAGGGGCTCACAGATACGCAGTATTTT
TRBJ2-3 | NA | TRBV18 | NA | CASSPWDTNTDTQYF | TGTGCCAGCTCACCTTGGGACACGAATACAGATACGCAGTATTTT
TRBJ2-4 | TRBD2 | TRBV28 | NA | CASSSLADINIQYF | TGTGCCAGCAGTTCGCTAGCGGACATAAACATTCAGTACTTC
TRBJ2-7 | TRBD2 | TRBV19 | NA | CASSLGTSGYEQYF | TGTGCCAGTAGTCTGGGGACTAGCGGCTACGAGCAGTACTTC
TRBJ1-1 | NA | TRBV4-1 | NA | CASSQEGEVSMNTEAFF | TGCGCCAGCAGCCAAGAAGGGGAAGTAAGCATGAACACTGAAGCTTTCTTT
TRBJ2-2 | NA | TRBV30 | NA | CAWSFPGELFF | TGTGCCTGGAGTTTTCCCGGGGAGCTGTTTTTT
TRBJ1-5 | NA | TRBV7-9 | NA | CASRQTGNNQPQHF | TGTGCCAGCAGACAAACAGGGAACAATCAGCCCCAGCATTTT
TRBJ1-5 | TRBD1 | TRBV27 | NA | CASIPIGTGGSKFDQPQHF | TGTGCCAGCATCCCTATAGGGACAGGGGGATCGAAGTTTGATCAGCCCCAGCATTTT
TRBJ1-2 | NA | TRBV7-9 | few | CASSPRTAPSYTF | TGTGCCAGCAGCCCACGGACAGCCCCGTCCTACACCTTC
TRBJ2-3 | NA | TRBV10-2 | NA | CASSLNGVPDTQYF | TGCGCCAGCAGTTTGAACGGGGTTCCGGATACGCAGTATTTT
TRBJ2-7 | NA | TRBV7-6 | NA | CASSTGISYEQYF | TGTGCCAGCAGCACCGGGATTTCCTACGAGCAGTACTTC
TRBJ1-4 | TRBD1 | TRBV7-9 | NA | CASSSPLTGESEKLFF | TGTGCCAGCAGCTCCCCGTTGACAGGGGAATCTGAAAAACTGTTTTTT
TRBJ2-1 | TRBD2 | TRBV27 | NA | CASSLWREGRGEQFF | TGTGCCAGCAGTTTATGGCGGGAGGGCCGTGGTGAGCAGTTCTTC
TRBJ1-3 | NA | TRBV7-2 | NA | CASSLGTRPSGNTIYF | TGTGCCAGCAGCTTAGGGACTCGCCCCTCTGGAAACACCATATATTTT
TRBJ2-1 | NA | TRBV2 | NA | CAFSNPHEQFF | TGTGCCTTTTCGAACCCCCATGAGCAGTTCTTC
TRBJ2-7 | NA | TRBV7-8 | NA | CASSSTTGTHEQYF | TGTGCCAGCAGCTCCACGACAGGTACCCACGAGCAGTACTTC
TRBJ2-2 | NA | TRBV27 | NA | CASSSSYPDTGELFF | TGTGCCAGCAGTTCCTCGTATCCGGACACCGGGGAGCTGTTTTTT
TRBJ2-5 | NA | TRBV9 | NA | CASSVEPSLQETQYF | TGTGCCAGCAGCGTAGAACCCTCCCTTCAAGAGACCCAGTACTTC
TRBJ2-7 | TRBD1 | TRBV15 | NA | CATSDDRVTTTYEQYF | TGTGCCACCAGCGACGACAGGGTCACAACGACCTACGAGCAGTACTTC
TRBJ1-5 | NA | TRBV6-1 | NA | CASREQRQAENQPQHF | TGTGCCAGCAGAGAACAACGACAGGCTGAGAATCAGCCCCAGCATTTT
TRBJ2-3 | NA | TRBV6-5 | NA | CASSYSTRGTQYF | TGTGCCAGCAGTTACTCGACCAGGGGTACGCAGTATTTT
TRBJ2-1 | TRBD2 | TRBV4-1 | NA | CASSPPGLAGGGDNEQFF | TGCGCCAGCAGCCCCCCGGGGCTAGCGGGAGGGGGGGACAATGAGCAGTTCTTC
TRBJ2-7 | TRBD2 | TRBV2 | NA | CASSPVGTSGRDYEQYF | TGTGCCAGCAGTCCAGTGGGGACTAGCGGGAGAGACTACGAGCAGTACTTC
TRBJ1-2 | NA | TRBV21-1 | NA | CASIRLLYGYTF | TGTGCCAGCATCCGGTTGTTATATGGCTACACCTTC
TRBJ1-2 | NA | TRBV9 | few | CASSPPVKTRHGYTF | TGTGCCAGCAGCCCCCCTGTGAAGACAAGGCATGGCTACACCTTC
TRBJ2-6 | NA | TRBV27 | NA | CASSPNRGQGSGANVLTF | TGTGCCAGCAGTCCGAACCGGGGACAAGGATCTGGGGCCAACGTCCTGACTTTC
TRBJ2-5 | NA | TRBV6-5 | NA | CASSYRAGLIKETQYF | TGTGCCAGCAGTTACAGGGCGGGCCTGATTAAAGAGACCCAGTACTTC